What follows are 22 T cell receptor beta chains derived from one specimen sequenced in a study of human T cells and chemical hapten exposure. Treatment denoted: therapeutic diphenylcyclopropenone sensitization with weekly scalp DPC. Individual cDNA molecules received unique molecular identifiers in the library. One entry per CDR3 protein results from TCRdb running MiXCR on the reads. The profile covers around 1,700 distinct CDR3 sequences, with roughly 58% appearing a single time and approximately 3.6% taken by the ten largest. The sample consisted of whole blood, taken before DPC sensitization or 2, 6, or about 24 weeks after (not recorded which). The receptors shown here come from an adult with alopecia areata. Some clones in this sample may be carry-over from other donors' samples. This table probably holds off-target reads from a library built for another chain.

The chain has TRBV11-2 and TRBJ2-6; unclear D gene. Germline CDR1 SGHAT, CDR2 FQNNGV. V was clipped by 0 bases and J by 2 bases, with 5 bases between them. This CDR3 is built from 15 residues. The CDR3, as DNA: TGTGCCAGCAGCTTAGAACCCCCTGGGGCCAACGTCCTGACTTTC. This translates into CASSLEPPGANVLTF.

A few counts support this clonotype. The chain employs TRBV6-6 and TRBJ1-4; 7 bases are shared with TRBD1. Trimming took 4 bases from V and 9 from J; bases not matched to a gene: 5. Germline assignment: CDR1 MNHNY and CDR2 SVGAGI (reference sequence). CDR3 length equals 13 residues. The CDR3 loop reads CASSLTQGQKLFF. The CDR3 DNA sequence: TGTGCCAGCAGTTTGACACAGGGGCAAAAACTGTTTTTT.

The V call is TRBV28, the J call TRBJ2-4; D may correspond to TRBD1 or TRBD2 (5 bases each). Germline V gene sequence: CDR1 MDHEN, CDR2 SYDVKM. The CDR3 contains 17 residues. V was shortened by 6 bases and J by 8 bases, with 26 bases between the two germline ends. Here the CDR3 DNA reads TGTGCCAGCAGCCTGTTCCCTCGGGACCCGAGTTTTGACATTCAGTACTTC. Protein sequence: CASSLFPRDPSFDIQYF.

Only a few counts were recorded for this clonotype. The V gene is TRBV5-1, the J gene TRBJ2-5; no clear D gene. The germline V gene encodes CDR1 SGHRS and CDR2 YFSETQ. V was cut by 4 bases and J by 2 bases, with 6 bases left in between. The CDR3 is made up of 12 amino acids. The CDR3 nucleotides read TGCGCCAGCAGCGTACAACAAGAGACCCAGTACTTC. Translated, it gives CASSVQQETQYF.

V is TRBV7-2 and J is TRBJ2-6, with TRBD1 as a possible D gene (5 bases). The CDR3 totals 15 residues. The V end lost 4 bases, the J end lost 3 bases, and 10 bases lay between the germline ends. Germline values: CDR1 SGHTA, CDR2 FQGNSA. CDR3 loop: CASSSADNGANVLTF. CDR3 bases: TGTGCCAGCAGCTCCGCGGACAATGGGGCCAACGTCCTGACTTTC.

The CDR3 loop reads CASSLDPTGELFF. CDR3 sequence (DNA): TGCGCCAGCAGCTTGGACCCCACCGGGGAGCTGTTTTTT. The chain uses TRBV5-1 and TRBJ2-2; D not certain. CDR1 is SGHRS, CDR2 YFSETQ, per germline. This CDR3 is built from 13 residues. Trimming shortened V by 0 bases and J by 4 bases, and 4 bases separated the two germline ends.

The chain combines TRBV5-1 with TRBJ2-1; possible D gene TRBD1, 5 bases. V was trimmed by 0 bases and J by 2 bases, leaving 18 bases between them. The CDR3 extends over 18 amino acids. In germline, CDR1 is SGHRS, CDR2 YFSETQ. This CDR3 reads CASSLAPPGQQPYNEQFF. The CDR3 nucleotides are TGCGCCAGCAGCTTGGCTCCCCCCGGACAACAGCCCTACAATGAGCAGTTCTTC.

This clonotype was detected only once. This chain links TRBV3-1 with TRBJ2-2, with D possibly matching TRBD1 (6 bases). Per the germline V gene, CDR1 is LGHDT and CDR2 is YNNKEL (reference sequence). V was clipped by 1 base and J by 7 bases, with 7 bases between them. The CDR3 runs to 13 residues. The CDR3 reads CASSQGRGGELFF. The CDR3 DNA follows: TGTGCCAGCAGCCAAGGCAGGGGCGGGGAGCTGTTTTTT.

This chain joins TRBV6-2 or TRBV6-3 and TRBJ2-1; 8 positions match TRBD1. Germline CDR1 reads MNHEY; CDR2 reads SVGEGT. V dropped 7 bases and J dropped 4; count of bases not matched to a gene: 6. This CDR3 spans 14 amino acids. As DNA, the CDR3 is TGTGCCAGCAACCCAGGGGGCCCTTACAATGAGCAGTTCTTC. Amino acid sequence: CASNPGGPYNEQFF.

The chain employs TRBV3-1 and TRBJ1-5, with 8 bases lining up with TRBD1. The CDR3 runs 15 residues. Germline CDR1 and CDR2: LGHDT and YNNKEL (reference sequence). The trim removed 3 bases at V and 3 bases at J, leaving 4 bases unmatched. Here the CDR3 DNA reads TGTGCCAGCAGCCAGAAGACAGGGGTCAATCAGCCCCAGCATTTT. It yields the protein CASSQKTGVNQPQHF.

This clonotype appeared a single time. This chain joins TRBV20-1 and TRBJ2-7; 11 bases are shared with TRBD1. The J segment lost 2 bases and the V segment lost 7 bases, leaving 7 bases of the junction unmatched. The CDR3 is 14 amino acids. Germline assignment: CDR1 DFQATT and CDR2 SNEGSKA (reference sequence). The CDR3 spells CSVGQGAGTYEQYF. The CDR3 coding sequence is TGCAGTGTCGGACAGGGGGCCGGTACCTACGAGCAGTACTTC.

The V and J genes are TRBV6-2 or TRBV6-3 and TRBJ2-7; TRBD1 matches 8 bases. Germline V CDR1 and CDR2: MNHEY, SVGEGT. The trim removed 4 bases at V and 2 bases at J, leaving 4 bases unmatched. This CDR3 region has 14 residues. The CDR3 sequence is CASSSGQEAYEQYF. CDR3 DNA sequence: TGTGCCAGCAGTTCGGGACAGGAGGCCTACGAGCAGTACTTC.

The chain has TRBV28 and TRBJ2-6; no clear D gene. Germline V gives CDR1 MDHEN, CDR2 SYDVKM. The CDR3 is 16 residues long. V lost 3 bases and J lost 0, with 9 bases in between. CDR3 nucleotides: TGTGCCAGCAGTTTCGGCGAGAGCTCTGGGGCCAACGTCCTGACTTTC. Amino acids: CASSFGESSGANVLTF. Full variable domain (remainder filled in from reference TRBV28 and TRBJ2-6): DVKVTQSSRYLVKRTGEKVFLECVQDMDHENMFWYRQDPGLGLRLIYFSYDVKMKEKGDIPEGYSVSREKKERFSLILESASTNQTSMYLCASSFGESSGANVLTFGAGSRLTVL.

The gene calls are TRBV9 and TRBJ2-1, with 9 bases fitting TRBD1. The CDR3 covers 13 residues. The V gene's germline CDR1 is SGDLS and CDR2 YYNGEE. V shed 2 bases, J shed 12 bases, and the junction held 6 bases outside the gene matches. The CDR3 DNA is TGTGCCAGCAGCGTCGGGACAGGGTCAATGCAGTTCTTC. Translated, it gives CASSVGTGSMQFF.

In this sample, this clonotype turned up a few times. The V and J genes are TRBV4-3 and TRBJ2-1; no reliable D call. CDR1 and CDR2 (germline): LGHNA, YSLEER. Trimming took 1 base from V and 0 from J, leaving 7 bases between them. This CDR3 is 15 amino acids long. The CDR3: CASSQAISSYNEQFF. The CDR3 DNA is TGCGCCAGCAGCCAAGCTATCAGCTCCTACAATGAGCAGTTCTTC.

DNA for the CDR3: TGTGCCAGCAGCGTAGACGCAGGGGGGTACGAGCAGTACTTC. Translated: CASSVDAGGYEQYF. This sequence joins TRBV9 and TRBJ2-7, with a weak D call TRBD1 (7 bases). Per the germline V gene, CDR1 is SGDLS and CDR2 is YYNGEE. The CDR3 length is 14 residues. The V gene lost 0 bases and the J gene lost 4 bases, with 11 bases spanning the gap.

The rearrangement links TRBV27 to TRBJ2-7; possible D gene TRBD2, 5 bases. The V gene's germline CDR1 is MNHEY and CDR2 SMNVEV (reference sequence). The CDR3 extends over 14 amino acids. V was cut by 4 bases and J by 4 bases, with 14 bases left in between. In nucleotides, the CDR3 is TGTGCCAGCAGTTATGGCGGGCCCCCATACGAGCAGTACTTC. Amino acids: CASSYGGPPYEQYF.

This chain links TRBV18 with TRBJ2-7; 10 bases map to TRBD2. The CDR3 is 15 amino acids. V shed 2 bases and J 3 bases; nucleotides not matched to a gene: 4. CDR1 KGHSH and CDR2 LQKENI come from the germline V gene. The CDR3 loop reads CASSPASGGYYEQYF. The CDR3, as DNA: TGTGCCAGCTCACCAGCTAGCGGGGGATACTACGAGCAGTACTTC. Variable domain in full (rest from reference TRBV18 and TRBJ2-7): NAGVMQNPRHLVRRRGQEARLRCSPMKGHSHVYWYRQLPEEGLKFMVYLQKENIIDESGMPKERFSAEFPKEGPSILRIQQVVRGDSAAYFCASSPASGGYYEQYFGPGTRLTVT.

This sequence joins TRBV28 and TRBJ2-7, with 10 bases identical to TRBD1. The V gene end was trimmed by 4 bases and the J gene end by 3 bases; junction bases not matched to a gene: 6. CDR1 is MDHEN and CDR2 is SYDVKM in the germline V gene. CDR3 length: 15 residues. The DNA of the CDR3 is TGTGCCAGCAGTTGGGCCGGGACAGGGGACTACGAGCAGTACTTC. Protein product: CASSWAGTGDYEQYF.

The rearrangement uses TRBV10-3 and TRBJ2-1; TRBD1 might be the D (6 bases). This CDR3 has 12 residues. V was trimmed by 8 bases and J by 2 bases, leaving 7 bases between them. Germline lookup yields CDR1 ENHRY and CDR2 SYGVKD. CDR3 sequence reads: CAIQGPYNEQFF. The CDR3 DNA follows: TGTGCCATCCAGGGGCCCTACAATGAGCAGTTCTTC.

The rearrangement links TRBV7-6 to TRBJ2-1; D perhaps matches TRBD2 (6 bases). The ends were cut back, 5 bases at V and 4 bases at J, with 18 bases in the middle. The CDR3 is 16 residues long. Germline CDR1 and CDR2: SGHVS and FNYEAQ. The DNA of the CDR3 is TGTGCCAGCAGCCAATCCACCCTGGGGGGTTACAATGAGCAGTTCTTC. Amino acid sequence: CASSQSTLGGYNEQFF.

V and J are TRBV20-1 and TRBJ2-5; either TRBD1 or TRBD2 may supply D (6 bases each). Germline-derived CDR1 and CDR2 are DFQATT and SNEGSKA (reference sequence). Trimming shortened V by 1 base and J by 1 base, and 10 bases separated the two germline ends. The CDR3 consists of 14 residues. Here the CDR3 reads CSARAGAAQETQYF. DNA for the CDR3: TGCAGTGCTAGAGCGGGGGCGGCCCAAGAGACCCAGTACTTC.